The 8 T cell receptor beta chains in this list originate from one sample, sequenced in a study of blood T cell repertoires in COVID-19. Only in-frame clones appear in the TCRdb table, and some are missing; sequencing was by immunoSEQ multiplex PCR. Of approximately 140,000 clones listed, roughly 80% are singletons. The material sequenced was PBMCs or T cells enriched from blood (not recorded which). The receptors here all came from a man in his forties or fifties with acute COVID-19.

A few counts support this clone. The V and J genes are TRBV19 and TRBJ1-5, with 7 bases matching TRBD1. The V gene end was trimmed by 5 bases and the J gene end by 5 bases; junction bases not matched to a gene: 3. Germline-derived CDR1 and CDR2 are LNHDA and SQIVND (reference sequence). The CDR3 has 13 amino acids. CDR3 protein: CASSADRDQPQHF. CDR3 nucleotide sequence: TGTGCCAGTAGTGCCGACAGGGATCAGCCCCAGCATTTT.

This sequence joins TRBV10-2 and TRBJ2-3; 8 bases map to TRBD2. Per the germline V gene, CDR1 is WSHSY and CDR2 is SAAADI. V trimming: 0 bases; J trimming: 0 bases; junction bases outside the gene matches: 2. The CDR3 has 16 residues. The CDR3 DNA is TGCGCCAGCAGTGAGTCGACGGGGGGGAGCACAGATACGCAGTATTTT. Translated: CASSESTGGSTDTQYF.

The DNA of the CDR3 is TGCGCCAGCGGGGGCAGCCTGAACACTGAAGCTTTCTTT. Translation gives CASGGSLNTEAFF. The V and J genes are TRBV5-1 and TRBJ1-1; D perhaps matches TRBD1 (6 bases). The V gene's germline CDR1 is SGHRS and CDR2 YFSETQ. CDR3 length equals 13 residues. Deletions cut 7 bases from V and 0 bases from J, with 10 bases between.

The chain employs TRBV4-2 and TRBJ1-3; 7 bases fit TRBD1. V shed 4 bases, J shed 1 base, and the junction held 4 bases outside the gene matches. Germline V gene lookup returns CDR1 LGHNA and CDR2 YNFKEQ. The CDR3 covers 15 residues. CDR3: CASSPGGGSGNTIYF. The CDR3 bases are TGTGCCAGCAGCCCAGGGGGAGGATCTGGAAACACCATATATTTT.

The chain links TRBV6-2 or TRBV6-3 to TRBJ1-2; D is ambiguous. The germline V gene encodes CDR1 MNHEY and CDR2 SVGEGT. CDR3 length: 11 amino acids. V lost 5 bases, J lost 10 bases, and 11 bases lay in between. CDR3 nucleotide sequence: TGTGCCAGCAGTCACGGGGAAGCCTACACCTTC. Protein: CASSHGEAYTF.

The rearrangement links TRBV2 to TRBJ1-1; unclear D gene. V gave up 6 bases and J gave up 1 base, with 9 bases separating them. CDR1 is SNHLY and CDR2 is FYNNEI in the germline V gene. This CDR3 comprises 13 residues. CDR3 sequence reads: CASSASWNTEAFF. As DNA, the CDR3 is TGTGCCAGCAGCGCTAGCTGGAACACTGAAGCTTTCTTT.

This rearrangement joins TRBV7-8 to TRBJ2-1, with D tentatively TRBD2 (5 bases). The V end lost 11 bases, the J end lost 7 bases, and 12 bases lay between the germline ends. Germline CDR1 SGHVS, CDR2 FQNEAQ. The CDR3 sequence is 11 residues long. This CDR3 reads CAGGAPNEQFF. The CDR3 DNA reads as TGTGCCGGAGGCGCCCCGAATGAGCAGTTCTTC.

The CDR3 is CASSLETARYGYTF. The CDR3 nucleotides read TGTGCCAGCAGCTTAGAGACAGCCCGCTATGGCTACACCTTC. The chain employs TRBV7-2 and TRBJ1-2; D perhaps matches TRBD1 (5 bases). Germline V gives CDR1 SGHTA, CDR2 FQGNSA. This CDR3 spans 14 amino acids. V was trimmed by 1 base and J by 4 bases, leaving 10 bases between them.